The 7 T cell receptor beta chains reported below all come from one sample, sequenced in a study of blood T cell repertoires in COVID-19. Sequencing was performed with immunoSEQ multiplex PCR; in TCRdb, only in-frame clones are kept and a portion is missing. This sample has approximately 60,000 clones, with 70% to 80% found just once. Material: peripheral blood. The receptors come from a man in his fifties or sixties with acute or convalescent COVID-19.

The genes are TRBV7-2 and TRBJ2-7; 10 bases agree with TRBD2. V lost 3 bases to trimming and J lost 6 bases; unmatched junction nucleotides: 5. The CDR3 covers 14 residues. Germline CDR1 SGHTA, CDR2 FQGNSA. CDR3 amino acids: CASSLSGRAGEQYF. CDR3 nucleotides: TGTGCCAGCAGCTTGAGCGGGAGGGCCGGCGAGCAGTACTTC. The whole variable domain, remainder taken from reference TRBV7-2 and TRBJ2-7, is GAGVSQSPSNKVTEKGKDVELRCDPISGHTALYWYRQSLGQGLEFLIYFQGNSAPDKSGLPSDRFSAERTGGSVSTLTIQRTQQEDSAVYLCASSLSGRAGEQYFGPGTRLTVT.

The chain combines TRBV2 with TRBJ2-1, with 15 bases fitting TRBD2. J gave up 6 bases and V 6 bases, and 12 bases lay outside the gene matches. Germline-derived CDR1 and CDR2 are SNHLY and FYNNEI. This CDR3 region has 18 residues. The CDR3 DNA reads TGTGCCAGCAGCCTTGGGACTAGCGGGAGGCCCCCTGGCAATGAGCAGTTCTTC. Residues: CASSLGTSGRPPGNEQFF.

The V and J genes are TRBV28 and TRBJ2-7; 7 nucleotides align to TRBD1. The CDR3 contains 16 residues. J was trimmed by 5 bases and V by 5 bases; bases with no gene match: 15. In germline, CDR1 is MDHEN, CDR2 SYDVKM. The CDR3 sequence is CASSTPIKTGLNEQYF. The CDR3 DNA reads as TGTGCCAGCAGTACCCCTATAAAGACAGGGCTGAACGAGCAGTACTTC.

This clone has a single count. This sequence joins TRBV21-1 and TRBJ2-2; TRBD2, the table's D call, lacks a check against the DNA. TRBV21-1 represents a pseudogene. The CDR3 runs to 16 residues. The CDR3 DNA is TGTGCCAGCACCTCGGGAGGGGGCGTAGTCACCGGGGAGCTGTTTTTT. Its protein product is CASTSGGGVVTGELFF.

In its sample, this clone was seen a few times. The gene calls are TRBV30 and TRBJ1-2; unclear D gene. Germline V lookup: CDR1 GTSNPN, CDR2 SVGIG (reference sequence). The CDR3 loop spans 15 amino acids. V was clipped by 0 bases and J by 2 bases, with 13 bases between them. CDR3 bases: TGTGCCTGGAGTGTACTAGGACCGAACAACTATGGCTACACCTTC. Its translation is CAWSVLGPNNYGYTF.

V is TRBV27 and J is TRBJ2-3; no clear D. V gave up 2 bases and J gave up 6 bases, with 9 bases separating them. The germline V gene has CDR1 MNHEY and CDR2 SMNVEV (reference sequence). The CDR3 has 13 amino acids. The DNA for the CDR3 is TGTGCCAGCAGTTTAATCCTGCGGGATACGCAGTATTTT. Its translation is CASSLILRDTQYF.

The chain carries TRBV19 and TRBJ1-2; 8 bases fit TRBD1. CDR3 length equals 16 residues. With V trimmed by 3 bases and J by 4 bases, 10 bases remained unmatched. The germline CDR1 and CDR2 sequences are LNHDA and SQIVND (reference sequence). The CDR3: CASSMLDREVFYGYTF. The CDR3 nucleotides read TGTGCCAGTAGTATGTTGGACAGGGAGGTTTTCTATGGCTACACCTTC.